This TCR beta chain appears in the sequencing data of a study of Ad26.COV2.S vaccination and SARS-CoV-2 variants. The CDR3 has 17 amino acids. V shed 2 bases, J shed 5 bases, and the junction held 9 bases outside the gene matches. CDR1 is LNHNV, CDR2 YYDKDF, per germline (reference sequence). This sample's treatment: 15 to 20 received Ad26.COV2.S at low or high dose, single or two shots; five or six received placebo; per-sample allocation not given. Sample collection was performed on day 63 after the first vaccine or placebo injection. Profiled with immunoSEQ multiplex PCR; TCRdb holds only in-frame clones, not every one. This sample has around 250,000 clones; 87% occur once, and the top ten carry roughly 3%.

This chain connects TRBV15 to TRBJ2-3; TRBD1 aligns across 11 bases. The specimen comprised peripheral blood, sampled in a trial of Ad26.COV2.S vaccine versus placebo. The TCR comes from a person between 18 and 65 years old who received the Ad26.COV2.S COVID-19 vaccine or a placebo. CDR3 sequence (DNA): TGTGCCACCAGCAGAAGTCGCGGACAGGGGGCAAGAGATACGCAGTATTTT. Translating gives CATSRSRGQGARDTQYF.